This TCR beta chain was identified in a study of early T cells in non-severe SARS-CoV-2 infection. Germline V gene sequence: CDR1 GTSNPN, CDR2 SVGIG (reference sequence). The CDR3 loop spans 10 amino acids. Trimming took off 6 bases at V and 10 bases at J, with 12 bases between the two ends. Attachment of unique molecular identifiers to individual cDNA molecules was performed. TCRdb reprocessed the 5' RACE reads with MiXCR, giving one entry per CDR3 protein. The data hold about 40,000 distinct CDR3 sequences, with about 4.9% observed a single time. The sample comprised whole blood. V and J are TRBV30 and TRBJ1-2; D remains unclear. This TCR was recovered from an adult who was a healthcare worker with PCR-confirmed SARS-CoV-2 infection or an uninfected control (not recorded which). The CDR3: CACNGPDYTF. The CDR3 DNA reads as TGTGCCTGCAACGGGCCCGACTACACCTTC.